Here is one T cell receptor (beta chain) with its context. No antigen is known for it. Sequencing was performed with immunoSEQ multiplex PCR; in TCRdb, only in-frame clones are kept and a portion is missing. The data hold approximately 240,000 clones, with 50% to 80% observed a single time. This record comes from a study of shared clonotypes between healthy human individuals. Study-level background: Researchers drew samples from two women and three men aged 18 to 49. Study-wide findings and caveats: At large depth, rarefaction still showed sorted-subset sequencing to be incomplete.

CDR3 length equals 16 residues. Trimming stripped 0 bases from V and 0 bases from J, with 9 bases between. From germline, CDR1 is SEHNR and CDR2 FQNEAQ (reference sequence). The J gene is TRBJ1-5, the V gene TRBV7-9, with D unclear. The sequence came from a man aged 25-45 years in good health. The sequencing sample was made of memory CD4+ T cells sorted from blood. Regarding subset: CD45RA-negative fraction. CDR3 sequence: CASSLAVSVSNQPQHF. The DNA of the CDR3 is TGTGCCAGCAGCTTAGCGGTCTCAGTTAGCAATCAGCCCCAGCATTTT.